The 27 T cell receptor beta chains in this list originate from one sample, sequenced in a study of PD-L1 blockade in urothelial cancer (dated by TCRdb to about 2017). To prepare the library, the immunoSEQ multiplex PCR assay was applied. The table was pulled from immuneACCESS by TCRdb, which kept in-frame rearrangements only. Such tables lose some clones; where checked, under half of the loss comes from unresolved V genes, and the rest has no known cause. The sample table shows about 110,000 clones, and around 93% are seen once. Approximately 3.8% of the sample goes to the ten largest clones. The sample's time point label, in plain terms: peripheral blood 6 weeks after treatment start. The sequencing used PBMCs, collected around atezolizumab (anti-PD-L1) treatment. These receptors all come from a man between 60 and 75 years old with urothelial cancer.

The chain has TRBV6-5 and TRBJ1-1; D not resolved. The CDR3 is made up of 13 amino acids. V shed 7 bases and J shed 11 bases, with 20 bases lying between them. Germline CDR1 is MNHEY and CDR2 is SVGAGI. This CDR3 reads CASISRPQEVAFF. The CDR3 coding sequence is TGTGCCAGCATAAGTAGACCTCAGGAGGTGGCTTTCTTT.

The genes are TRBV15 and TRBJ2-5, with TRBD1 matching over 9 bases. CDR1 and CDR2 from the germline V gene are LNHNV and YYDKDF (reference sequence). The length of the CDR3 is 16 residues. V shed 0 bases, J shed 5 bases, and the junction held 7 bases outside the gene matches. The CDR3 region has the DNA TGTGCCACCAGCAGAGAGGGACAGGGTCCCTGGGAGACCCAGTACTTC. Translating it yields CATSREGQGPWETQYF.

The CDR3 protein is CASGSAGANVLTF. DNA for the CDR3: TGTGCCAGTGGGAGTGCTGGGGCCAACGTCCTGACTTTC. This rearrangement joins TRBV27 to TRBJ2-6, with D tentatively TRBD2 (5 bases). Deletions cut 9 bases from V and 2 bases from J, with 8 bases between. Looked up from germline, CDR1 is MNHEY and CDR2 is SMNVEV (reference sequence). There are 13 residues in the CDR3.

The J gene is TRBJ2-7, the V gene TRBV9, with D maybe TRBD1 (7 bases). CDR1 and CDR2 (germline): SGDLS, YYNGEE. The CDR3 sequence is 14 residues long. The V end was cut by 4 bases, the J end by 4 bases, with 15 bases between. CDR3 nucleotide sequence: TGTGCCAGCAGCTTCCAGGGGGGATCGTACGAGCAGTACTTC. Translation: CASSFQGGSYEQYF.

The chain is built from TRBV7-9 and TRBJ2-7; a weak D match, TRBD2 (7 bases). Germline loops: CDR1 SEHNR, CDR2 FQNEAQ (reference sequence). The CDR3 has 17 residues. Between the trimmed V and J ends, which lost 5 bases and 0 bases, there was a span of 20 bases. The CDR3 loop reads CASSRRGGASRSYEQYF. The CDR3 nucleotides read TGTGCCAGCAGCCGTAGAGGGGGGGCCTCTCGCTCCTACGAGCAGTACTTC. Looking up the rest from reference TRBV7-9 and TRBJ2-7 gives the full variable domain: DTGVSQNPRHKITKRGQNVTFRCDPISEHNRLYWYRQTLGQGPEFLTYFQNEAQLEKSRLLSDRFSAERPKGSFSTLEIQRTEQGDSAMYLCASSRRGGASRSYEQYFGPGTRLTVT.

Of note for this clone: The same CDR3 can be traced to other DNA sequences in this sample. CDR3 protein: CATSRDRGGYEQYF. The CDR3 DNA follows: TGTGCCACCAGCAGAGATCGGGGTGGCTACGAGCAGTACTTC. V and J are TRBV15 and TRBJ2-7, with D possibly being TRBD2 (5 bases). With 0 bases removed from V and 3 bases from J, the gap between germline ends came to 9 bases. Germline V lookup: CDR1 LNHNV, CDR2 YYDKDF (reference sequence). The CDR3 consists of 14 residues. The full variable domain, with the rest looked up from reference TRBV15 and TRBJ2-7, is DAMVIQNPRYQVTQFGKPVTLSCSQTLNHNVMYWYQQKSSQAPKLLFHYYDKDFNNEADTPDNFQSRRPNTSFCFLDIRSPGLGDTAMYLCATSRDRGGYEQYFGPGTRLTVT.

The V and J genes are TRBV7-8 and TRBJ2-5; 14 bases are a match to TRBD2. Germline CDR1 and CDR2: SGHVS and FQNEAQ. The junction had 9 bases not matched to a gene; V was cut back by 4 bases and J by 5 bases. The CDR3 sequence is 17 residues long. The chain's CDR3 is CASSSHQTSGRVETQYF. CDR3 nucleotide sequence: TGTGCCAGCAGCTCCCATCAGACTAGCGGGAGGGTTGAGACCCAGTACTTC.

The J gene is TRBJ2-3, the V gene TRBV9; no clear D. Deletions cut 0 bases from V and 6 bases from J, with 8 bases between. The CDR3 extends over 13 amino acids. Germline-derived CDR1 and CDR2 are SGDLS and YYNGEE. The CDR3 loop reads CASSVAAADTQYF. CDR3 bases: TGTGCCAGCAGCGTAGCGGCAGCGGATACGCAGTATTTT.

The chain combines TRBV4-3 with TRBJ1-6; D is uncertain. The CDR3 covers 14 residues. Germline lookup yields CDR1 LGHNA and CDR2 YSLEER. V lost 0 bases, J lost 7 bases, and 7 bases lay in between. In nucleotides, the CDR3 is TGCGCCAGCAGCCAAGAGGGGAGAAATTCACCCCTCCACTTT. Its protein is CASSQEGRNSPLHF.

The chain couples TRBV28 to TRBJ2-1; maybe TRBD1 (6 bases). This CDR3 has 14 amino acids. The germline gives CDR1 MDHEN, CDR2 SYDVKM. V was pared by 6 bases and J by 2 bases, with 11 bases between. The CDR3 spells CASRRGRTYNEQFF. CDR3 sequence (DNA): TGTGCCAGCAGGAGGGGGAGAACCTACAATGAGCAGTTCTTC.

J is TRBJ2-7 and V is TRBV7-8; 9 nucleotides line up with TRBD2. V lost 1 base to trimming and J lost 3 bases; unmatched junction nucleotides: 4. The CDR3 runs 15 residues. CDR1 SGHVS and CDR2 FQNEAQ come from the germline V gene. The DNA of the CDR3 is TGTGCCAGCAGCTTAGAGCTAGCGGGAATCTACGAGCAGTACTTC. Its protein is CASSLELAGIYEQYF. The variable domain in full, completed from reference TRBV7-8 and TRBJ2-7, reads GAGVSQSPRYKVAKRGQDVALRCDPISGHVSLFWYQQALGQGPEFLTYFQNEAQLDKSGLPSDRFFAERPEGSVSTLKIQRTQQEDSAVYLCASSLELAGIYEQYFGPGTRLTVT.

This clone has a single count. This chain connects TRBV5-4 to TRBJ2-5; 12 nucleotides agree with TRBD2. The J call is in doubt because the DNA end fits TRBJ2-7 better. Per the germline V gene, CDR1 is SGHNT and CDR2 is YYREEE (reference sequence). This CDR3 has 16 amino acids. CDR3: CASSYSTSGSSYEQYF. Written as DNA, the CDR3 is TGTGCCAGCAGCTATTCGACTAGCGGGAGTTCCTACGAGCAGTACTTC.

The chain employs TRBV5-1 and TRBJ2-3; 9 nucleotides match TRBD2. The CDR3 totals 18 residues. Unmatched junction bases numbered 12, after V lost 0 bases and J lost 4 bases. Germline lookup yields CDR1 SGHRS and CDR2 YFSETQ. In DNA form, the CDR3 reads TGCGCCAGCAGCTTGGCCACCAGGAGCGGGGGGCCCCCAGATACGCAGTATTTT. Its protein product is CASSLATRSGGPPDTQYF.

The CDR3 DNA reads as TGTGCCTGGAGTTCACAGGGACAACGGGAAAAACTGTTTTTT. Translation gives CAWSSQGQREKLFF. The gene calls are TRBV30 and TRBJ1-4; D is possibly TRBD1 (6 bases). The CDR3 extends over 14 amino acids. V lost 2 bases and J lost 8, with 15 bases in between. Germline V gene lookup returns CDR1 GTSNPN and CDR2 SVGIG (reference sequence).

The rearrangement joins TRBV7-8 to TRBJ1-5; TRBD1 matches at 7 bases. The trim removed 5 bases at V and 0 bases at J, leaving 10 bases unmatched. The CDR3 length is 17 residues. Per germline, CDR1 SGHVS and CDR2 FQNEAQ. The DNA for the CDR3 is TGTGCCAGCAGCCAGGTGACAGGGCCATATAGCAATCAGCCCCAGCATTTT. Protein: CASSQVTGPYSNQPQHF. The full variable domain, in which reference TRBV7-8 and TRBJ1-5 provide the parts outside the CDR3, is GAGVSQSPRYKVAKRGQDVALRCDPISGHVSLFWYQQALGQGPEFLTYFQNEAQLDKSGLPSDRFFAERPEGSVSTLKIQRTQQEDSAVYLCASSQVTGPYSNQPQHFGDGTRLSIL.

V gene TRBV7-2 combines with J gene TRBJ2-5; 7 nucleotides line up with TRBD1. The CDR3 is 14 residues long. Per germline, CDR1 SGHTA and CDR2 FQGNSA. Trimming at V came to 8 bases and at J to 5 bases, leaving 11 bases not matched to a gene. In DNA form, the CDR3 reads TGTGCCAGCCACTGGGCAGGGGGAAGGGAGACCCAGTACTTC. Amino acid sequence: CASHWAGGRETQYF.

The chain is built from TRBV6-5 and TRBJ2-7; 12 bases agree with TRBD1. The CDR3 consists of 16 residues. Germline loops: CDR1 MNHEY, CDR2 SVGAGI. With 4 bases clipped from V and 0 bases from J, the junction kept 4 bases outside the gene matches. The CDR3 spells CASSSPGQGASYEQYF. CDR3 nucleotides: TGTGCCAGCAGTTCGCCGGGACAGGGGGCCTCCTACGAGCAGTACTTC.

This clone was picked up one time. The chain recombines TRBV19 with TRBJ2-5, with D possibly TRBD2 on 5 matching bases. Trimming left V 6 bases short and J 2 bases short, with 10 bases between. The CDR3 sequence is 13 residues long. From germline, CDR1 is LNHDA and CDR2 SQIVND (reference sequence). The CDR3 sequence: CASSQLAQETQYF. In DNA, the CDR3 is TGTGCCAGTAGCCAGCTAGCTCAAGAGACCCAGTACTTC.

The chain joins TRBV29-1 to TRBJ2-1, with D perhaps matching TRBD2 (5 bases). Trimming took 4 bases from V and 9 from J, leaving 16 bases between them. This CDR3 region has 13 residues. Germline V CDR1 and CDR2: SQVTM, ANQGSEA. The chain's CDR3 is CSVGLGLYFEQFF. Written as DNA, the CDR3 is TGCAGCGTTGGACTTGGACTTTACTTTGAGCAGTTCTTC.

Note on this clone: The DNA is left out, because the CDR3 cannot be placed on it with certainty; the CDR3 is given as TCRdb lists it. The CDR3 is CASSLVASGTATCF. The chain joins TRBV7-2 to TRBJ2-7; the table assigns TRBD2, which was not confirmed against the DNA. The CDR3 adds up to 14 amino acids, both ends counted. Germline V gives CDR1 SGHTA, CDR2 FQGNSA.

The chain combines TRBV7-2 with TRBJ2-5; possibly TRBD1 for D (6 bases). Germline CDR1 is SGHTA and CDR2 is FQGNSA. This CDR3 region has 15 residues. V lost 2 bases and J 1 base, leaving 11 bases between the germline ends. The CDR3 protein is CASSLMGATQETQYF. DNA for the CDR3: TGTGCCAGCAGCTTAATGGGGGCTACCCAAGAGACCCAGTACTTC. Full variable domain (rest looked up from reference TRBV7-2 and TRBJ2-5): GAGVSQSPSNKVTEKGKDVELRCDPISGHTALYWYRQSLGQGLEFLIYFQGNSAPDKSGLPSDRFSAERTGGSVSTLTIQRTQQEDSAVYLCASSLMGATQETQYFGPGTRLLVL.

V and J are TRBV9 and TRBJ2-7; possibly TRBD1 for D (6 bases). The CDR3 contains 14 residues. V gave up 4 bases and J gave up 5 bases, with 16 bases separating them. Germline V gene data show CDR1 as SGDLS and CDR2 as YYNGEE. This chain's CDR3 is CASSPRDIEDEQYF. In DNA, the CDR3 is TGTGCCAGCAGCCCAAGGGACATCGAGGACGAGCAGTACTTC. The full variable domain, its missing parts supplied by reference TRBV9 and TRBJ2-7, is DSGVTQTPKHLITATGQRVTLRCSPRSGDLSVYWYQQSLDQGLQFLIQYYNGEERAKGNILERFSAQQFPDLHSELNLSSLELGDSALYFCASSPRDIEDEQYFGPGTRLTVT.

The chain carries TRBV5-1 and TRBJ2-2; the match to TRBD1 covers 7 bases. V was clipped by 2 bases and J by 7 bases; unmatched bases: 5. The CDR3 is made up of 14 amino acids. Germline CDR1 is SGHRS and CDR2 is YFSETQ. The CDR3: CASSLFTGVGELFF. In nucleotides, the CDR3 is TGCGCCAGCAGCTTATTTACAGGGGTCGGGGAGCTGTTTTTT.

The chain has TRBV4-2 and TRBJ2-2, with 7 bases aligning to TRBD2. The CDR3 is 18 residues long. Germline V gene sequence: CDR1 LGHNA, CDR2 YNFKEQ. J gave up 5 bases and V 10 bases, and 22 bases lay outside the gene matches. Here the CDR3 reads CATPRGQREDWGTGELFF. CDR3 coding DNA: TGTGCCACCCCGCGCGGGCAGCGGGAAGATTGGGGGACCGGGGAGCTGTTTTTT.

This sequence joins TRBV5-4 and TRBJ2-2; 11 nucleotides agree with TRBD2. The junction had 11 bases not matched to a gene; V was cut back by 4 bases and J by 6 bases. The CDR3 covers 17 residues. The germline gives CDR1 SGHNT, CDR2 YYREEE (reference sequence). CDR3 amino acids: CASSPSLAGGPSGELFF. The DNA of the CDR3 is TGTGCCAGCAGCCCGTCCTTAGCGGGGGGGCCTTCCGGGGAGCTGTTTTTT.

The chain couples TRBV19 to TRBJ2-2, with 7 bases fitting TRBD1. This CDR3 contains 15 residues. V shed 1 base, J shed 5 bases, and the junction held 4 bases outside the gene matches. Per the germline V gene, CDR1 is LNHDA and CDR2 is SQIVND (reference sequence). DNA of the CDR3: TGTGCCAGTAGTATAGGGGGACAGACGACCGGGGAGCTGTTTTTT. It translates to CASSIGGQTTGELFF. Complete variable domain (other parts from reference TRBV19 and TRBJ2-2): DGGITQSPKYLFRKEGQNVTLSCEQNLNHDAMYWYRQDPGQGLRLIYYSQIVNDFQKGDIAEGYSVSREKKESFPLTVTSAQKNPTAFYLCASSIGGQTTGELFFGEGSRLTVL.

CDR3 loop: CASSLWGQVLDVRANVLTF. For the CDR3, the DNA is TGTGCCAGCAGCCTCTGGGGACAGGTACTAGATGTGAGGGCCAACGTCCTGACTTTC. This chain connects TRBV27 to TRBJ2-6, with TRBD1 identical over 8 bases. Germline CDR1 is MNHEY and CDR2 is SMNVEV (reference sequence). The CDR3 sequence is 19 residues long. The V and J ends lost 6 bases and 5 bases, in that order; junction bases with no gene match: 18.